The 23 T cell receptor beta chains below all came from one sample that was sequenced in a study of identical twins. Each CDR3 protein gets one entry after TCRdb re-called the 5' RACE reads with MiXCR. The table includes about 340,000 distinct CDR3 sequences, roughly 10% detected once. Sequenced sample: naive T cells sorted from blood. These receptors all come from a woman in her forties or fifties in good health.

This clonotype was recorded many times. The chain employs TRBV10-3 and TRBJ2-2; TRBD2 might be the D (6 bases). Looked up from germline, CDR1 is ENHRY and CDR2 is SYGVKD. CDR3 length: 17 residues. V lost 4 bases and J lost 4, with 19 bases in between. The chain's CDR3 is CAISGGSGGTATGELFF. CDR3 DNA sequence: TGTGCCATCAGTGGGGGTTCGGGCGGGACGGCCACCGGGGAGCTGTTTTTT.

The V call is TRBV20-1, the J call TRBJ1-6; 7 bases align to TRBD1. The CDR3 has 15 amino acids. J was trimmed by 7 bases and V by 0 bases; bases with no gene match: 6. The germline CDR1 and CDR2 sequences are DFQATT and SNEGSKA (reference sequence). The CDR3 nucleotides read TGCAGTGCTAGAGAAGGGCAAGGGGGCAATTCACCCCTCCACTTT. Protein product: CSAREGQGGNSPLHF.

The V call is TRBV20-1, the J call TRBJ2-6; D is unresolved. This CDR3 is built from 14 residues. The V gene lost 6 bases and the J gene lost 0 bases, with 9 bases spanning the gap. Germline CDR1 DFQATT, CDR2 SNEGSKA (reference sequence). The CDR3 here is CSAEGLSGANVLTF. The DNA of the CDR3 is TGCAGTGCCGAAGGTCTCTCTGGGGCCAACGTCCTGACTTTC.

This clonotype occurred a few times. The chain is built from TRBV12-3 or TRBV12-4 and TRBJ2-5, with TRBD1 matching over 7 bases. The CDR3 is made up of 14 amino acids. Losses at the gene ends were 5 bases for V and 5 bases for J; bases not matched to a gene: 8. CDR3 DNA: TGTGCCAGCAGTCCCCGACAGGGTCTGGAGACCCAGTACTTC. It encodes CASSPRQGLETQYF.

This clonotype was counted a few times. The J gene is TRBJ2-1, the V gene TRBV7-9; D perhaps matches TRBD1 (6 bases). Germline V gene data show CDR1 as SEHNR and CDR2 as FQNEAQ (reference sequence). Trimming cost V 0 bases and J 3 bases, with 12 bases left between them. This CDR3 contains 16 residues. CDR3 nucleotide sequence: TGTGCCAGCAGCTTAGCTACAGGGTTATACTACAATGAGCAGTTCTTC. Protein: CASSLATGLYYNEQFF.

This clonotype was detected many times. CDR3 loop: CASSPIGSSTNEKLFF. CDR3 bases: TGTGCCAGCAGTCCTATTGGCAGCTCAACTAATGAAAAACTGTTTTTT. The chain combines TRBV12-3 or TRBV12-4 with TRBJ1-4; D unclear. The CDR3 runs 16 residues. V was pared by 5 bases and J by 0 bases, with 13 bases between.

The V call is TRBV20-1, the J call TRBJ2-3, with D unresolved. Germline V lookup: CDR1 DFQATT, CDR2 SNEGSKA (reference sequence). V lost 1 base and J 4 bases, leaving 3 bases between the germline ends. The CDR3 has 11 amino acids. The CDR3 DNA reads as TGCAGTGCTAGAGTTTCAGATACGCAGTATTTT. Its protein is CSARVSDTQYF.

Ten or more counts support this clonotype. The chain carries TRBV7-9 and TRBJ1-2; TRBD1 matches at 7 bases. The CDR3 contains 13 residues. The V gene's germline CDR1 is SEHNR and CDR2 FQNEAQ (reference sequence). With V trimmed by 8 bases and J by 1 base, 4 bases remained unmatched. In nucleotides, the CDR3 is TGTGCCAGCCGACAGGGACGTAACTATGGCTACACCTTC. Protein product: CASRQGRNYGYTF.

This clonotype has ten or more counts. The chain links TRBV29-1 to TRBJ2-2, with a tentative D call TRBD1 (6 bases). Germline lookup yields CDR1 SQVTM and CDR2 ANQGSEA. The CDR3 sequence is 15 residues long. V lost 5 bases, J lost 5 bases, and 18 bases lay in between. The CDR3 DNA reads TGCAGCGTTAGGCGCGGTACAGGGTCGACCGGGGAGCTGTTTTTT. This translates into CSVRRGTGSTGELFF.

This clonotype was recorded a few times. The CDR3 nucleotides are TGCGCCAGCAGCTCAGGTCTAGCGGGAGGGCCCGGGACAGATACGCAGTATTTT. Amino acids: CASSSGLAGGPGTDTQYF. The chain couples TRBV5-1 to TRBJ2-3, with 12 bases fitting TRBD2. V dropped 3 bases and J dropped 3; count of bases not matched to a gene: 11. CDR1 is SGHRS, CDR2 YFSETQ, per germline. This CDR3 is 18 amino acids long.

V gene TRBV12-3 or TRBV12-4 combines with J gene TRBJ2-2, with a weak D call TRBD1 (6 bases). The ends were cut back, 4 bases at V and 7 bases at J, with 16 bases in the middle. The CDR3 is 15 amino acids. The CDR3 nucleotides read TGTGCCAGCAGTTGGGCCTGGACAGCGATCGGGGAGCTGTTTTTT. Translation: CASSWAWTAIGELFF.

The J gene is TRBJ1-1, the V gene TRBV20-1; D uncertain. Trimming took 3 bases from V and 6 from J, leaving 20 bases between them. Germline CDR1 reads DFQATT; CDR2 reads SNEGSKA (reference sequence). The CDR3 length is 15 residues. CDR3 nucleotide sequence: TGCAGTGCTAGGGGGTACGAGGTCCCTAACTCTGAAGCTTTCTTT. It is translated as CSARGYEVPNSEAFF.

The chain is built from TRBV6-1 and TRBJ1-6; D remains ambiguous. The CDR3 has 15 amino acids. Germline lookup yields CDR1 MNHNS and CDR2 SASEGT. The V end lost 3 bases, the J end lost 7 bases, and 13 bases lay between the germline ends. The CDR3 spells CASSDGRTPNSPLHF. The CDR3 nucleotides are TGTGCCAGCAGTGACGGTCGGACGCCGAATTCACCCCTCCACTTT.

This clonotype was detected a few times. An end of the junction does not agree with germline; a read error may underlie this. The gene calls are TRBV7-7 and TRBJ2-1; tentative D call: TRBD2 (6 bases). The CDR3 sequence is 15 residues long. Germline CDR1 reads SSHAT; CDR2 reads FNYEAQ (reference sequence). As DNA, the CDR3 is TGTGCTAGCAGTAGGGACTTAGCCTCCTACAATGAGCAGTTCTTC. Residues: CASSRDLASYNEQFF.

This clonotype has only a few counts. CDR3 amino acids: CASSLLVTGELFF. The CDR3 DNA reads TGCGCCAGCAGCTTGTTGGTCACCGGGGAGCTGTTTTTT. This chain links TRBV5-1 with TRBJ2-2; D not certain. V lost 1 base, J lost 4 bases, and 5 bases lay in between. This CDR3 comprises 13 residues. Germline V gives CDR1 SGHRS, CDR2 YFSETQ.

This clonotype came up a few times. The V gene is TRBV5-6, the J gene TRBJ2-7; tentative D call: TRBD1 (5 bases). Between the trimmed V and J ends, which lost 1 base and 3 bases, there was a span of 14 bases. Germline CDR1 reads SGHDT; CDR2 reads YYEEEE. This CDR3 comprises 15 residues. The DNA for the CDR3 is TGTGCCAGCAGCTTGCGTGGGCAGGGTTTCTACGAGCAGTACGTC. Its translation: CASSLRGQGFYEQYV.

This clonotype showed up just a few times. The chain combines TRBV27 with TRBJ1-1; 9 nucleotides agree with TRBD1. CDR3 length equals 15 residues. J was trimmed by 6 bases and V by 7 bases; bases with no gene match: 12. Germline CDR1 MNHEY, CDR2 SMNVEV (reference sequence). CDR3 nucleotide sequence: TGTGCCAGCATACCCTACAGGGGGCTAGGAGCTGAAGCTTTCTTT. Its translation is CASIPYRGLGAEAFF.

This clonotype showed up just a few times. The CDR3, as DNA: TGTGCCAGGGGCCAGCCCCAGCATTTT. This encodes CARGQPQHF. The rearrangement joins TRBV19 to TRBJ1-5; D uncertain. CDR3 length equals 9 residues. Germline values: CDR1 LNHDA, CDR2 SQIVND (reference sequence). V lost 9 bases and J 7 bases, leaving 4 bases between the germline ends. Based on the CDR3 plus reference TRBV19 and TRBJ1-5, the full variable domain is DGGITQSPKYLFRKEGQNVTLSCEQNLNHDAMYWYRQDPGQGLRLIYYSQIVNDFQKGDIAEGYSVSREKKESFPLTVTSAQKNPTAFYLCARGQPQHFGDGTRLSIL.

This clonotype came up a few times. V gene TRBV4-1 combines with J gene TRBJ1-2; tentative D call: TRBD1 (6 bases). The CDR3 contains 14 residues. V dropped 6 bases and J dropped 8 bases, with 19 bases sitting between them. CDR1 MGHRA and CDR2 YSYEKL come from the germline V gene. The CDR3 nucleotides are TGCGCCAGCAGGGGGGGGACACTGGTATACGGCTACACCTTC. Its translation is CASRGGTLVYGYTF.

This clonotype was seen at least ten times. The chain employs TRBV12-3 or TRBV12-4 and TRBJ2-7; 7 nucleotides agree with TRBD2. V lost 5 bases and J lost 6; bases outside the gene matches: 7. The CDR3 contains 13 residues. The DNA of the CDR3 is TGTGCCAGCAGTCAGCGGGATTTGGGCGAGCAGTACGTC. The encoded protein is CASSQRDLGEQYV.

The chain couples TRBV7-8 to TRBJ2-3; 11 bases line up with TRBD2. The CDR3 loop spans 15 amino acids. Germline trimming cut 5 bases from V and 2 bases from J; bases unmatched to any gene: 3. The germline V gene has CDR1 SGHVS and CDR2 FQNEAQ. CDR3 bases: TGTGCCAGCAGCCGGGGACTAGCGGACACAGATACGCAGTATTTT. This sequence encodes CASSRGLADTDTQYF.

The chain carries TRBV5-1 and TRBJ1-2; D gene ambiguous. The germline V gene has CDR1 SGHRS and CDR2 YFSETQ. The CDR3 spans 14 residues. The ends were cut back, 4 bases at V and 8 bases at J, with 18 bases in the middle. CDR3 residues: CASSPQSPTLGYTF. The CDR3 bases are TGCGCCAGCAGCCCCCAGAGCCCGACACTCGGCTACACCTTC.

In this sample, this clonotype turned up many times. This rearrangement joins TRBV6-5 to TRBJ2-7, with 7 bases aligning to TRBD2. This CDR3 is 13 amino acids long. V lost 2 bases and J lost 6; bases outside the gene matches: 4. The germline CDR1 and CDR2 sequences are MNHEY and SVGAGI. CDR3 bases: TGTGCCAGCAGTTACGGGAGGGATAGCGAGCAGTACGTC. It encodes CASSYGRDSEQYV.